The sequence of this TCR beta chain was determined in a study of T cell responses to AZD1222 COVID-19 vaccine. Regarding the study as a whole: At 160-218 and 743-854, vaccine-associated CD4 TCRs were dominant, and they spanned spike. A mostly white British donor set with more females was recruited, and clonal diversity was possibly underestimated. Seropositive at baseline were only five or six AZD1222 recipients. Of spike-specific TCRs, nearly half reportedly target regions left unmutated in variants.

Worth noting for this clone: The target antigen is unknown.

V dropped 4 bases and J dropped 4 bases, with 31 bases sitting between them. In germline, CDR1 is MDHEN, CDR2 SYDVKM. This CDR3 has 20 amino acids. The repertoire was sequenced with immunoSEQ multiplex PCR; TCRdb's copy has only in-frame clones and lacks some. The sample gives about 86,000 clones, roughly 80% of which show up once; roughly 20% is in the top ten. The chain uses TRBV28 and TRBJ1-2, with a tentative D call TRBD1 (6 bases). This sequence was found in an adult in good health. Material: peripheral blood, obtained on day 0 of AZD1222 vaccination. CDR3 protein: CASSYIGVVRTARHGYGYTF. CDR3 coding DNA: TGTGCCAGCAGTTACATCGGGGTTGTCAGGACAGCTCGTCATGGCTATGGCTACACCTTC.